This T cell receptor (beta chain) was recovered during a study of T cells in Graves' hyperthyroidism and ophthalmopathy. Amplification targeted TCR beta CDR3 regions from RNA transcripts. The HTBI primer set was used in a first-round RT-PCR of the TCR CDR3. TCRdb fed the multiplex PCR reads into MiXCR, producing one record per CDR3 protein. The sample carries roughly 570,000 distinct CDR3 sequences, about 43% recorded once. The sample holds many counts of this clonotype. The study left out patients who had uncontrolled infection, other autoimmune disease, pregnancy or lactation. Sequencing was done on a sample of peripheral blood or thyroid tissue (not recorded which). The origin of this receptor is a woman younger than 30 with Graves' hyperthyroidism.

CDR3: CASSFVQANTEAFF. For the CDR3, the DNA is TGTGCCAGCAGCTTCGTACAGGCGAACACTGAAGCTTTCTTT. J is TRBJ1-1 and V is TRBV5-6; D possibly corresponds to TRBD1 (5 bases). The germline V gene encodes CDR1 SGHDT and CDR2 YYEEEE. The V end was cut by 2 bases, the J end by 1 base, with 9 bases between. The length of the CDR3 is 14 residues.